A single sample is the source of the 17 T cell receptor beta chains below, sequenced in a study of patients and donors after allogeneic stem cell transplantation. TCRdb ran MiXCR on the RT-PCR reads and lists one entry per CDR3 protein. The table includes more than 150,000 distinct CDR3 sequences, 20% to 25% detected once. The sample taken for sequencing was blood, either unsorted or a sorted T cell fraction (not recorded which). The receptors come from a human donor who was either an allogeneic HSCT recipient or a stem cell or donor lymphocyte infusion donor (not recorded which). It is not recorded whose cells these are; they may come from a transplant donor.

The chain combines TRBV6-1 with TRBJ1-5; D not certain. CDR1 is MNHNS, CDR2 SASEGT, per germline. The CDR3 runs 12 residues. Trimming removed 6 bases at V and 10 bases at J, with 13 bases between. The CDR3 DNA reads as TGTGCCAGCAGCCCCGAGGTTGCACCCCAGCATTTT. It specifies CASSPEVAPQHF.

This clonotype turned up a few times. The rearrangement uses TRBV29-1 and TRBJ1-1; 8 bases are a match to TRBD1. The trim removed 3 bases at V and 1 base at J, leaving 4 bases unmatched. Germline V gene lookup returns CDR1 SQVTM and CDR2 ANQGSEA. The CDR3 runs to 14 residues. The CDR3 loop is CSVERTGTNTEAFF. The CDR3, as DNA: TGCAGCGTTGAGAGGACAGGGACGAACACTGAAGCTTTCTTT. The whole variable domain, remainder taken from reference TRBV29-1 and TRBJ1-1, is SAVISQKPSRDICQRGTSLTIQCQVDSQVTMMFWYRQQPGQSLTLIATANQGSEATYESGFVIDKFPISRPNLTFSTLTVSNMSPEDSSIYLCSVERTGTNTEAFFGQGTRLTVV.

The rearrangement uses TRBV24-1 and TRBJ2-7; 9 bases align to TRBD2. Trimming at V came to 2 bases and at J to 5 bases, leaving 9 bases not matched to a gene. This CDR3 contains 16 residues. Germline V gene data show CDR1 as KGHDR and CDR2 as SFDVKD. This CDR3 is CATSDSASGTLDEQYF. The CDR3, as DNA: TGTGCCACCAGTGATTCGGCTAGCGGGACCCTCGACGAGCAGTACTTC.

The V call is TRBV5-1, the J call TRBJ1-6, with D unresolved. The CDR3 runs 13 residues. Germline V gene lookup returns CDR1 SGHRS and CDR2 YFSETQ. With 1 base removed from V and 9 bases from J, the gap between germline ends came to 8 bases. CDR3 loop: CASSLLGSSPLHF. The CDR3 DNA reads TGCGCCAGCAGCTTGCTCGGATCTTCACCCCTCCACTTT.

The chain uses TRBV7-2 and TRBJ2-1; D remains unclear. There are 13 residues in the CDR3. V shed 2 bases and J shed 10 bases, with 12 bases lying between them. Germline CDR1 SGHTA, CDR2 FQGNSA. The CDR3 coding sequence is TGTGCCAGCAGCTTATATCAGACTCCAGAGCAGTTCTTC. This gives the protein CASSLYQTPEQFF.

The CDR3 spells CAISQALGSGELFF. CDR3 DNA: TGTGCCATCAGTCAGGCCCTTGGCAGCGGGGAGCTGTTTTTT. The chain links TRBV10-3 to TRBJ2-2; D remains ambiguous. Trimming took 5 bases from V and 7 from J, leaving 14 bases between them. The CDR3 contains 14 residues. Germline V gene sequence: CDR1 ENHRY, CDR2 SYGVKD.

The rearrangement joins TRBV5-1 to TRBJ1-4, with unresolved D. The V gene's germline CDR1 is SGHRS and CDR2 YFSETQ. This CDR3 region has 16 residues. Trimming removed 5 bases at V and 3 bases at J, with 17 bases between. CDR3 sequence reads: CASSLDLQTSNEKLFF. The CDR3 DNA is TGCGCCAGCAGTCTGGACCTGCAGACCTCTAATGAAAAACTGTTTTTT.

This clonotype has just a few counts. CDR3 coding DNA: TGTGCCAGCAGCTTAAAAGCGTCCCAGATCTGGTTCTTC. The encoded protein is CASSLKASQIWFF. V and J are TRBV7-2 and TRBJ2-1; no definite D call. The germline V and J ends were trimmed by 2 bases and 15 bases, with 17 bases remaining between them. Per germline, CDR1 SGHTA and CDR2 FQGNSA. The CDR3 is made up of 13 amino acids.

The V and J genes are TRBV5-1 and TRBJ2-1; D may be TRBD2 (6 bases). The germline V gene encodes CDR1 SGHRS and CDR2 YFSETQ. This CDR3 has 17 residues. V lost 0 bases and J lost 3, with 16 bases in between. The CDR3 loop reads CASSLDGGIFSYNEQFF. Here the CDR3 DNA reads TGCGCCAGCAGCTTGGATGGAGGGATATTCAGCTACAATGAGCAGTTCTTC.

This chain links TRBV5-1 with TRBJ2-2; no reliable D call. The CDR3 runs 15 residues. CDR1 SGHRS and CDR2 YFSETQ come from the germline V gene. Deletions cut 1 base from V and 3 bases from J, with 10 bases between. The CDR3 reads CASSLRSWDTGELFF. DNA for the CDR3: TGCGCCAGCAGCTTGAGATCTTGGGACACCGGGGAGCTGTTTTTT.

This clonotype was observed a few times. The chain couples TRBV5-1 to TRBJ1-1; D is uncertain. There are 14 residues in the CDR3. Germline CDR1 is SGHRS and CDR2 is YFSETQ. Trimming took off 0 bases at V and 4 bases at J, with 10 bases between the two ends. The CDR3 reads CASSLESRATEAFF. The DNA of the CDR3 is TGCGCCAGCAGCTTGGAGTCCCGAGCCACTGAAGCTTTCTTT. The whole variable domain, filled in from reference TRBV5-1 and TRBJ1-1, reads KAGVTQTPRYLIKTRGQQVTLSCSPISGHRSVSWYQQTPGQGLQFLFEYFSETQRNKGNFPGRFSGRQFSNSRSEMNVSTLELGDSALYLCASSLESRATEAFFGQGTRLTVV.

Ten or more counts support this clonotype. The rearrangement joins TRBV29-1 to TRBJ1-5, with 8 bases aligning to TRBD1. CDR1 and CDR2 from the germline V gene are SQVTM and ANQGSEA. V shed 7 bases and J 5 bases; nucleotides not matched to a gene: 10. The CDR3 is 14 amino acids. The CDR3 DNA reads as TGCAGCGCTAAAGTAGCAGGGGGCGATCAGCCCCAGCATTTT. Translation gives CSAKVAGGDQPQHF.

The J gene is TRBJ1-5, the V gene TRBV12-3 or TRBV12-4; possible D gene TRBD1, 6 bases. This CDR3 region has 14 residues. V was pared by 5 bases and J by 10 bases, with 18 bases between. The CDR3 protein is CASSDRQVLEPQHF. The CDR3 coding sequence is TGTGCCAGCAGTGACAGACAGGTTTTGGAACCCCAGCATTTT.

This clonotype turned up a few times. The chain recombines TRBV3-1 with TRBJ1-1; the D gene is possibly TRBD1 (6 bases). Trimming removed 1 base from V and 5 bases from J, with 11 bases in between. The germline gives CDR1 LGHDT, CDR2 YNNKEL (reference sequence). CDR3 size: 14 residues. In nucleotides, the CDR3 is TGTGCCAGCAGCCAAGTTGGCCAGGGGACTGAAGCTTTCTTT. Protein: CASSQVGQGTEAFF.

The V gene is TRBV20-1, the J gene TRBJ1-3, with D uncertain. Per germline, CDR1 DFQATT and CDR2 SNEGSKA (reference sequence). Trimming cost V 5 bases and J 0 bases, with 14 bases left between them. This CDR3 region has 15 residues. CDR3 sequence reads: CSAREWPYSGNTIYF. The CDR3 region has the DNA TGCAGTGCTCGTGAATGGCCTTACTCTGGAAACACCATATATTTT.

The chain employs TRBV5-1 and TRBJ2-5; D is unclear. CDR1 and CDR2 (germline): SGHRS, YFSETQ. V was cut by 0 bases and J by 5 bases, with 11 bases left in between. The CDR3 is 14 amino acids. The DNA for the CDR3 is TGCGCCAGCAGCTTGGGGCAGCCCCAGGAGACCCAGTACTTC. Translated, it gives CASSLGQPQETQYF.

The chain employs TRBV6-5 and TRBJ2-5, with 7 bases identical to TRBD1. With V trimmed by 6 bases and J by 4 bases, 11 bases remained unmatched. Looked up from germline, CDR1 is MNHEY and CDR2 is SVGAGI. The CDR3 extends over 15 amino acids. CDR3 nucleotides: TGTGCCAGCAGGAGCGGAACAGGGGCGACAGAGACCCAGTACTTC. This translates into CASRSGTGATETQYF.